This T cell receptor (beta chain) was captured by sequencing in a study of cytomegalovirus exposure and HLA in healthy donors. V gave up 4 bases and J gave up 6 bases, with 10 bases separating them. The CDR3 is 13 amino acids. Germline lookup yields CDR1 SGHRS and CDR2 YFSETQ. The primer mix had 60 Vbeta and 13 Jbeta primers. TCRdb's copy holds only in-frame clones and misses some; the assay was immunoSEQ multiplex PCR. This sample carries roughly 190,000 clones, about 80% of them seen once, and the ten largest clones take less than 1.1%. Sequencing used PBMCs. This receptor was obtained from a woman aged 40 to 50 in good health and CMV-seronegative. This rearrangement joins TRBV5-1 to TRBJ2-2; D may be TRBD1 (5 bases). In nucleotides, the CDR3 is TGCGCCAGCAGCCTGGAAGGGGCCGGGGAGCTGTTTTTT. The encoded protein is CASSLEGAGELFF.